This TCR beta chain emerged from a study of graft-versus-host responses after intestinal transplantation. This clone occurred many times. The CDR3 runs 13 residues. Germline V gives CDR1 SGHVS, CDR2 FNYEAQ. Trimming pared 5 bases from V and 7 bases from J, leaving 12 bases between. This table comes from immunoSEQ multiplex PCR, and its TCRdb copy is limited to in-frame clones, with some not included. The table shows roughly 21,000 clones, with roughly 33% occurring only once. Responders that carried the CFSE label, some 200,000 of them, were plated with some 200,000 irradiated, violet-dye-labeled stimulator cells.

Source: alloreactive CD8+ T cells from a mixed lymphocyte reaction culture, taken before intestinal transplant. Subset defined: CFSE-low proliferating T cells sorted from roughly 6-day pre-transplant mixed lymphocyte reaction (GvH or HvG direction). The genes are TRBV7-6 and TRBJ2-1; unclear D gene. The receptor's source is a human patient who received an intestinal transplant. The CDR3: CASSPDPANEQFF. The CDR3 DNA follows: TGTGCCAGCAGCCCCGACCCGGCTAATGAGCAGTTCTTC.